The 8 T cell receptor beta chains below all came from one sample that was sequenced in a study of radiotherapy plus CTLA-4 blockade in lung cancer. Sequencing used immunoSEQ multiplex PCR; TCRdb keeps in-frame clones, though not all of them. The repertoire holds 65,000 to 70,000 clones, with 79% as singletons. The sequences come from peripheral blood, collected from a patient treated with radiotherapy plus ipilimumab. The origin of the receptors is a human donor with non-small cell lung cancer who had a complete response to radiotherapy plus ipilimumab.

This clone was detected once. This chain uses TRBV7-6 with TRBJ2-2; D is ambiguous. The CDR3 is 12 amino acids. V gave up 3 bases and J gave up 3 bases, with 2 bases separating them. The germline gives CDR1 SGHVS, CDR2 FNYEAQ. The CDR3 region is CASSFYTGELFF. The CDR3 DNA reads TGTGCCAGCAGCTTTTACACCGGGGAGCTGTTTTTT.

The chain couples TRBV6-5 to TRBJ2-7; 8 bases are a match to TRBD1. Trimming cost V 6 bases and J 6 bases; bases outside gene matches: 7. Germline V gene lookup returns CDR1 MNHEY and CDR2 SVGAGI. CDR3 size: 13 residues. CDR3 region: CASRAGGRGEQYF. In DNA, the CDR3 is TGTGCCAGCAGAGCAGGGGGCCGGGGCGAGCAGTACTTC.

This sequence joins TRBV6-6 and TRBJ2-7; D unresolved. V was clipped by 5 bases and J by 2 bases, with 7 bases between them. The CDR3 contains 12 residues. Per germline, CDR1 MNHNY and CDR2 SVGAGI (reference sequence). This CDR3 reads CASSREAYEQYF. The CDR3 nucleotides are TGTGCCAGCAGTCGCGAAGCCTACGAGCAGTACTTC.

V and J are TRBV18 and TRBJ2-2; D unclear. V gave up 4 bases and J gave up 0 bases, with 6 bases separating them. The CDR3 sequence is 14 residues long. Germline CDR1 is KGHSH and CDR2 is LQKENI. The CDR3 reads CASSRATNTGELFF. Here the CDR3 DNA reads TGTGCCAGCTCACGGGCGACGAACACCGGGGAGCTGTTTTTT. Complete variable domain (other parts from reference TRBV18 and TRBJ2-2): NAGVMQNPRHLVRRRGQEARLRCSPMKGHSHVYWYRQLPEEGLKFMVYLQKENIIDESGMPKERFSAEFPKEGPSILRIQQVVRGDSAAYFCASSRATNTGELFFGEGSRLTVL.

The rearrangement joins TRBV15 to TRBJ2-1; 8 bases line up with TRBD1. This CDR3 is 14 amino acids long. The V gene's germline CDR1 is LNHNV and CDR2 YYDKDF (reference sequence). V gave up 5 bases and J gave up 3 bases; unmatched junction bases: 3. The CDR3 nucleotides are TGTGCCACCAGCTCCGGGACAGGCTACAATGAGCAGTTCTTC. Translated: CATSSGTGYNEQFF.

CDR3 sequence: CASSQDRRGNTEAFF. The CDR3 DNA reads TGCGCCAGCAGCCAAGATAGGAGAGGGAACACTGAAGCTTTCTTT. The V gene is TRBV4-3, the J gene TRBJ1-1; D is unresolved. The CDR3 runs to 15 residues. V shed 0 bases and J shed 1 base, with 9 bases lying between them. In germline, CDR1 is LGHNA, CDR2 YSLEER.

The genes are TRBV30 and TRBJ1-2; D unclear. CDR3 length: 15 amino acids. Germline lookup yields CDR1 GTSNPN and CDR2 SVGIG (reference sequence). V was shortened by 2 bases and J by 0 bases, with 13 bases between the two germline ends. The CDR3 reads CAWSPGRIPNYGYTF. CDR3 nucleotides: TGTGCCTGGAGTCCAGGACGGATACCTAACTATGGCTACACCTTC.

The genes are TRBV5-6 and TRBJ2-1; unclear D gene. This CDR3 contains 15 residues. Germline-derived CDR1 and CDR2 are SGHDT and YYEEEE. V was cut by 0 bases and J by 5 bases, with 12 bases left in between. CDR3 amino acids: CASSLAPQANNEQFF. The CDR3 region has the DNA TGTGCCAGCAGCTTGGCCCCCCAGGCCAACAATGAGCAGTTCTTC.